The T cell receptor (beta chain) under discussion was sequenced for a study of T cells after yellow fever vaccination. Synthesis of TCR cDNA relied on 5'RACE template switching, which attached a universal primer site and UMIs. MiXCR was run by TCRdb on the 5' RACE reads, yielding one entry per CDR3 protein. Counted here are 450,000 to 550,000 distinct CDR3 sequences, just over 20% occurring once; the ten biggest clones make up roughly a sixth. This CDR3 has 13 amino acids. The V gene's germline CDR1 is ENHRY and CDR2 SYGVKD. J gave up 3 bases and V 6 bases, and 2 bases lay outside the gene matches. This clonotype was observed a handful of times. The antigen remains undetermined. Study conclusions and caveats: Researchers cautioned that FACS-sorted repertoires could harbor abundant clonotypes contaminating from the bulk population. Post-booster samples contained most primary-vaccination clones (approximately 96% CD4, about 90% CD8).

The receptor's source is a man younger than 35 who received the YFV17D yellow fever vaccine. The V call is TRBV10-3, the J call TRBJ2-7, with 10 positions matching TRBD2. The specimen was PBMCs, collected approximately 22 days after the first yellow fever vaccination. In DNA, the CDR3 is TGTGCCATCAGATTAGCGGGGGGCTACGAGCAGTACTTC. Translated: CAIRLAGGYEQYF.